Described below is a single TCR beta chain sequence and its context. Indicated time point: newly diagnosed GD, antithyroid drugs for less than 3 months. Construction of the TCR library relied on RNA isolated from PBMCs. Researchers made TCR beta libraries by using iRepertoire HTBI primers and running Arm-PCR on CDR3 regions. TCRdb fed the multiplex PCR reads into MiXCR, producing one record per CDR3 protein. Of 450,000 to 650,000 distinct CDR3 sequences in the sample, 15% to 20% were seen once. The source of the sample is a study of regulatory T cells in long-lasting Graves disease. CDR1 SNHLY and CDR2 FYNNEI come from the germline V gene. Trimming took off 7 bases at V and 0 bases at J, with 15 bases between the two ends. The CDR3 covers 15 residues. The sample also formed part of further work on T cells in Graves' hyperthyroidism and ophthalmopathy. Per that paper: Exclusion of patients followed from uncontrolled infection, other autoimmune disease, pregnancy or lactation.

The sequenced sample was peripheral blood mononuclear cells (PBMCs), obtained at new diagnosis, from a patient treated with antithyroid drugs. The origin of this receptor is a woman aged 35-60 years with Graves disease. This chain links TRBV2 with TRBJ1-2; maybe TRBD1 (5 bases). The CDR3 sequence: CASTGQTLANYGYTF. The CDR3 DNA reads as TGTGCCAGCACCGGACAAACTTTAGCTAACTATGGCTACACCTTC.